Below, 21 T cell receptor beta chains from the same sample are listed, as sequenced in a study of spatial heterogeneity in lung cancer. Regarding the study as a whole: The study found that expanded intratumoral alpha and beta TCR counts tracked tumor mutation counts.

For these TCRs, the target antigens are not known. Time point described: sample taken at primary tumor resection. Each CDR3 protein is one row after TCRdb ran MiXCR on the 5' RACE reads. The sample carries under 15,000 distinct CDR3 sequences, about 4.4% recorded once. Material: lung tumor tissue, obtained at surgery. The receptors stem from a female donor with early-stage non-small cell lung cancer.

With regard to this clonotype: Since it is a stray read in a library aimed at alpha chains, this beta chain has a size that is not meaningful. The rearrangement links TRBV7-2 to TRBJ2-5; 12 bases match TRBD2. The CDR3 sequence is 16 residues long. V gave up 5 bases and J gave up 0 bases; unmatched junction bases: 4. CDR1 is SGHTA and CDR2 is FQGNSA in the germline V gene. The CDR3 nucleotides read TGTGCCAGCAGCACCGGACTAGCGGGGAACCAAGAGACCCAGTACTTC. It yields the protein CASSTGLAGNQETQYF.

This clonotype has more than one count but fewer than ten. This beta chain was picked up by a library intended for alpha chains and is off target, so its count carries little meaning. The chain uses TRBV7-2 and TRBJ1-5, with no clear D. This CDR3 region has 15 residues. Germline CDR1 and CDR2: SGHTA and FQGNSA. The V end was cut by 1 base, the J end by 9 bases, with 16 bases between. The CDR3 DNA follows: TGTGCCAGCAGCTTAGGCAGGACGGAGCAATGGCCCCAGCATTTT. It encodes CASSLGRTEQWPQHF.

This clonotype was observed many times. In a library made to pick up alpha chains, this beta chain is a stray read with a size that means little. The rearrangement uses TRBV7-2 and TRBJ1-5, with D tentatively TRBD1 (6 bases). CDR1 and CDR2 from the germline V gene are SGHTA and FQGNSA. V lost 1 base to trimming and J lost 9 bases, with 13 bases between them. The length of the CDR3 is 14 residues. The DNA for the CDR3 is TGTGCCAGCAGCTTAGAACGGGGGCCTCGGCCCCAGCATTTT. Translation gives CASSLERGPRPQHF.

This clonotype qualifies as medium-sized (0.01 to 0.1%). The library was built for alpha chains, so this beta chain is an off-target read and its size means little. The chain couples TRBV28 to TRBJ2-4; D call uncertain. CDR1 MDHEN and CDR2 SYDVKM come from the germline V gene. The CDR3 is made up of 14 amino acids. The V end lost 7 bases, the J end lost 4 bases, and 14 bases lay between the germline ends. This chain's CDR3 is CASTRVSVKNIQYF. Here the CDR3 DNA reads TGTGCCAGCACCCGCGTTTCGGTAAAAAACATTCAGTACTTC.

This clonotype was counted ten times or more. This beta chain is off target for a library built for alpha chains, so its abundance means little. The genes are TRBV28 and TRBJ2-7; D gene unclear. Germline values: CDR1 MDHEN, CDR2 SYDVKM. The CDR3 contains 13 residues. V lost 8 bases and J 0 bases, leaving 11 bases between the germline ends. In DNA, the CDR3 is TGTGCCAGCGAATCTGGGGACTCCTACGAGCAGTACTTC. This sequence encodes CASESGDSYEQYF.

This clonotype was detected many times. The library was designed around alpha chains, so this beta chain is a stray read whose abundance carries little weight. The chain uses TRBV6-5 and TRBJ2-7, with 11 positions matching TRBD1. The CDR3 length is 15 residues. Germline V gives CDR1 MNHEY, CDR2 SVGAGI. V shed 2 bases, J shed 2 bases, and the junction held 2 bases outside the gene matches. CDR3 sequence (DNA): TGTGCCAGCAGTTACGGGACAGGGGGAACCTACGAGCAGTACTTC. Translation gives CASSYGTGGTYEQYF.

This clonotype appeared many times. Because the library targeted alpha chains, this beta chain is an off-target read whose size means little. This chain links TRBV12-5 with TRBJ2-5, with 8 positions matching TRBD2. The CDR3 sequence is 16 residues long. CDR1 LGHNT and CDR2 FRNRAP come from the germline V gene. J gave up 9 bases and V 2 bases, and 14 bases lay outside the gene matches. CDR3 nucleotides: TGTGCTAGTGGTTTGTTCGGGACTAGATGGGAAGTAGCCCAGTACTTC. This translates into CASGLFGTRWEVAQYF. The full variable domain, rest sourced from reference TRBV12-5 and TRBJ2-5, is DARVTQTPRHKVTEMGQEVTMRCQPILGHNTVFWYRQTMMQGLELLAYFRNRAPLDDSGMPKDRFSAEMPDATLATLKIQPSEPRDSAVYFCASGLFGTRWEVAQYFGPGTRLLVL.

This clonotype came up many times. The library was built for alpha chains, so this beta chain is an off-target read and its size means little. The V gene is TRBV3-1, the J gene TRBJ1-2; D is unclear. The ends were cut back, 1 base at V and 7 bases at J, with 7 bases in the middle. The CDR3 covers 12 residues. From germline, CDR1 is LGHDT and CDR2 YNNKEL (reference sequence). The CDR3 sequence is CASSQGASGYTF. CDR3 sequence (DNA): TGTGCCAGCAGCCAAGGGGCGAGTGGCTACACCTTC.

This clonotype occurred many times. This beta chain is an unintended read in a library built for alpha chains; its size means little. The CDR3 bases are TGTGCCAGCAGCGTAAATACTCTGGCTAGCGGGCAAGAGACCCAGTACTTC. It is translated as CASSVNTLASGQETQYF. The rearrangement uses TRBV9 and TRBJ2-5; 8 bases agree with TRBD2. There are 17 residues in the CDR3. Looked up from germline, CDR1 is SGDLS and CDR2 is YYNGEE. V gave up 1 base and J gave up 2 bases; unmatched junction bases: 10.

The table lists this clonotype with many counts. This beta chain is a stray sequence in a library constructed for alpha chains; its clone size is not meaningful. This chain links TRBV20-1 with TRBJ2-7; D is possibly TRBD1 (5 bases). There are 14 residues in the CDR3. Germline CDR1 and CDR2: DFQATT and SNEGSKA (reference sequence). V was cut by 3 bases and J by 7 bases, with 19 bases left in between. The DNA for the CDR3 is TGCAGTGCTAGTATGCCAGGGATAGTTCGAGAGCAGTACTTC. Translating it yields CSASMPGIVREQYF.

This clonotype was seen ten or more times. This beta chain is off target for a library built for alpha chains, so its abundance means little. The rearrangement links TRBV20-1 to TRBJ2-4; D uncertain. The V gene lost 5 bases and the J gene lost 3 bases, with 14 bases spanning the gap. The CDR3 runs 14 residues. Germline values: CDR1 DFQATT, CDR2 SNEGSKA (reference sequence). CDR3 nucleotides: TGCAGTGCTCTACCCGCGACTCTCAAAAACATTCAGTACTTC. Its translation: CSALPATLKNIQYF.

This clonotype was detected only a few times. With the library built for alpha chains, this beta chain is off target and its frequency is not meaningful. V gene TRBV2 combines with J gene TRBJ1-5; D perhaps matches TRBD1 (5 bases). Germline-derived CDR1 and CDR2 are SNHLY and FYNNEI. This CDR3 is 13 amino acids long. The V end lost 8 bases, the J end lost 4 bases, and 12 bases lay between the germline ends. CDR3 loop: CASGGGVNQPQHF. The CDR3 DNA sequence: TGTGCCAGCGGGGGGGGAGTGAATCAGCCCCAGCATTTT.

In this sample, this clonotype turned up many times. This beta chain slipped into a library made for alpha chains as a stray read, so its size is not meaningful. V and J are TRBV4-1 and TRBJ2-2; D is ambiguous. Trimming took 3 bases from V and 6 from J, leaving 14 bases between them. The germline gives CDR1 MGHRA, CDR2 YSYEKL. The CDR3 runs to 15 residues. The CDR3 here is CASSHRLQDPGELFF. The CDR3 nucleotides read TGCGCCAGCAGCCACCGTTTGCAGGACCCCGGGGAGCTGTTTTTT.

This clonotype showed up many times. Little can be read into the size of this beta chain, an off-target read in a library designed for alpha chains. This chain joins TRBV6-2 or TRBV6-3 and TRBJ1-5; 9 nucleotides match TRBD1. The CDR3 contains 16 residues. J was trimmed by 6 bases and V by 4 bases; bases with no gene match: 10. The germline V gene has CDR1 MNHEY and CDR2 SVGEGT. CDR3 sequence: CASSWGQGDYGQPQHF. The CDR3 DNA sequence: TGTGCCAGCAGTTGGGGACAGGGAGATTATGGTCAGCCCCAGCATTTT.

The table lists this clonotype with many counts. Because this beta chain is a stray read in a library intended to capture alpha chains, its abundance should not be given much weight. V usage is TRBV5-1 and J usage is TRBJ2-3, with D unclear. Trimming shortened V by 2 bases and J by 1 base, and 11 bases separated the two germline ends. Germline V gene data show CDR1 as SGHRS and CDR2 as YFSETQ. This CDR3 has 15 residues. The chain's CDR3 is CASSLLLAGTDTQYF. In DNA, the CDR3 is TGCGCCAGCAGCTTATTGTTAGCCGGCACAGATACGCAGTATTTT.

The sample holds a few counts of this clonotype. This beta chain represents an off-target read in a library built for alpha chains; its size is of limited meaning. CDR3 in DNA: TGTGCCAGCAGCTTCAAAACTCAGAATGAGCAGTTCTTC. Its translation: CASSFKTQNEQFF. The chain joins TRBV7-9 to TRBJ2-1; D call uncertain. The CDR3 is made up of 13 amino acids. Germline V lookup: CDR1 SEHNR, CDR2 FQNEAQ (reference sequence). Deletions cut 3 bases from V and 7 bases from J, with 10 bases between.

This clonotype came up many times. This beta chain is an unintended read in a library built for alpha chains; its size means little. The gene calls are TRBV7-3 and TRBJ2-1; possibly TRBD1 for D (6 bases). Trimming took off 4 bases at V and 7 bases at J, with 14 bases between the two ends. CDR3 length: 14 residues. CDR1 and CDR2 (germline): SGHTA, FQGTGA. CDR3 bases: TGTGCCAGCAGCTCCCAAGTCGGACAGAATGAGCAGTTCTTC. Its translation: CASSSQVGQNEQFF.

This clonotype showed up just a few times. This beta chain was picked up by a library intended for alpha chains and is off target, so its count carries little meaning. This sequence joins TRBV12-3 or TRBV12-4 and TRBJ1-1; tentative D call: TRBD1 (5 bases). The V end lost 3 bases, the J end lost 1 base, and 9 bases lay between the germline ends. The CDR3 consists of 14 residues. The CDR3 DNA follows: TGTGCCAGCAGTTTCGCGAGGGGGAACACTGAAGCTTTCTTT. The encoded protein is CASSFARGNTEAFF.

This clonotype was seen repeatedly, ten times or more. As an off-target read in a library built for alpha chains, this beta chain has a frequency of little significance. The chain carries TRBV2 and TRBJ2-2, with D maybe TRBD2 (5 bases). The CDR3 spans 11 residues. Germline CDR1 is SNHLY and CDR2 is FYNNEI. V lost 8 bases and J 4 bases, leaving 5 bases between the germline ends. In DNA, the CDR3 is TGTGCCAGCCGGGGCACCGGGGAGCTGTTTTTT. This translates into CASRGTGELFF.

This clonotype appeared many times. Because this beta chain is a stray read in a library intended to capture alpha chains, its abundance should not be given much weight. The chain joins TRBV6-6 to TRBJ1-3; D possibly corresponds to TRBD1 (5 bases). V lost 6 bases, J lost 0 bases, and 9 bases lay in between. The CDR3 is made up of 14 amino acids. Germline V CDR1 and CDR2: MNHNY, SVGAGI (reference sequence). The CDR3 is CASRTDTSGNTIYF. In DNA, the CDR3 is TGTGCCAGCAGAACGGACACCTCTGGAAACACCATATATTTT.

This clonotype was detected ten times or more. This beta chain is an unintended read in a library built for alpha chains; its size means little. The chain employs TRBV5-6 and TRBJ2-1, with D possibly matching TRBD2 (7 bases). The germline V and J ends were trimmed by 4 bases and 6 bases, with 17 bases remaining between them. Germline V lookup: CDR1 SGHDT, CDR2 YYEEEE. The CDR3 is 15 residues long. CDR3 sequence reads: CASSPWGGASNEQFF. For the CDR3, the DNA is TGTGCCAGCAGCCCGTGGGGGGGGGCGAGCAATGAGCAGTTCTTC.